This is a list of T cell receptor beta chains from one sample in a study of blood T cell repertoires in COVID-19. Some clones are missing from TCRdb's copy, which holds only in-frame ones; the method was immunoSEQ multiplex PCR. The data hold roughly 86,000 clones, with around 82% observed a single time. The sequencing input was peripheral blood. These receptors came from a man aged 45 to 65 who had recovered from COVID-19. CDR3s include the opening cysteine and the closing phenylalanine or tryptophan. D genes are given only for firm matches. The size entry is marked missing in some rows and otherwise reads once, few, many or a size class.

d_gene: NA
j_gene: TRBJ1-2
abundance: NA
v_gene: TRBV12-3/TRBV12-4
CDR3nt: TGTGCCAGCAGTTTAGGGGCCACACCCAGCTACACCTTC
CDR3aa: CASSLGATPSYTF

d_gene: NA
j_gene: TRBJ1-1
abundance: NA
v_gene: TRBV3-1/TRBV3-2
CDR3nt: TGTGCCAGCAGCCAAGATCATAACAGGGTTACTGAAGCTTTCTTT
CDR3aa: CASSQDHNRVTEAFF

d_gene: NA
j_gene: TRBJ2-1
abundance: NA
v_gene: TRBV9
CDR3nt: TGTGCCAGCAGCGTCGGTGTTTACAATGAGCAGTTCTTC
CDR3aa: CASSVGVYNEQFF

d_gene: NA
j_gene: TRBJ2-2
abundance: NA
v_gene: TRBV7-3
CDR3nt: TGTGCCAGCAGCTTAAGCACGGGTGGTGGGACCGGGGAGCTGTTTTTT
CDR3aa: CASSLSTGGGTGELFF

d_gene: TRBD1
j_gene: TRBJ2-2
abundance: NA
v_gene: TRBV9
CDR3nt: TGTGCCAGCGGGACAGCGAACACCGGGGAGCTGTTTTTT
CDR3aa: CASGTANTGELFF

d_gene: NA
j_gene: TRBJ2-5
abundance: once
v_gene: TRBV25-1
CDR3nt: TGTGCCAGCAGTGTAGGGACTGAGACCCAGTACTTC
CDR3aa: CASSVGTETQYF

d_gene: TRBD2
j_gene: TRBJ2-7
abundance: once
v_gene: TRBV19
CDR3nt: TGTGCCAGTAGTAAGCGGGATCCGGACGAGCAGTACTTC
CDR3aa: CASSKRDPDEQYF

d_gene: TRBD2
j_gene: TRBJ2-7
abundance: many
v_gene: TRBV25-1
CDR3nt: TGTGCCAGCAGTGAAGCGGGAGAGATAGGCGAGCAGTACTTC
CDR3aa: CASSEAGEIGEQYF

d_gene: TRBD2
j_gene: TRBJ2-7
abundance: NA
v_gene: TRBV3-1/TRBV3-2
CDR3nt: TGTGCCAGCAGCCCCCTTGAAGCGGGGTACTCCTACGAGCAGTACTTC
CDR3aa: CASSPLEAGYSYEQYF

d_gene: TRBD2
j_gene: TRBJ2-5
abundance: NA
v_gene: TRBV5-4
CDR3nt: TGTGCCAGCAGCAGAGCGGGAGCCCCTGCAGAGACCCAGTACTTC
CDR3aa: CASSRAGAPAETQYF

d_gene: NA
j_gene: TRBJ1-6
abundance: NA
v_gene: TRBV6-2/TRBV6-3
CDR3nt: TGTGCCAGCAGTTACGTGAAGGGGGGGTCACCCCTCCACTTT
CDR3aa: CASSYVKGGSPLHF

d_gene: NA
j_gene: TRBJ2-7
abundance: NA
v_gene: TRBV4-3
CDR3nt: TGCGCCAGCAGCCAAGGGATCGGGGGAGCGAGCTCCTACGAGCAGTACTTC
CDR3aa: CASSQGIGGASSYEQYF

d_gene: TRBD2
j_gene: TRBJ2-1
abundance: NA
v_gene: TRBV11-3
CDR3nt: TGTGCCAGCAGCGGGGGGGAGGGCCGGAATGAGCAGTTCTTC
CDR3aa: CASSGGEGRNEQFF

d_gene: TRBD1
j_gene: TRBJ2-3
abundance: NA
v_gene: TRBV29-1
CDR3nt: TGCAGCGCACCTACAAGAACGGACAGGGGGGCGGATACGCAGTATTTT
CDR3aa: CSAPTRTDRGADTQYF

d_gene: TRBD2
j_gene: TRBJ2-3
abundance: NA
v_gene: TRBV6-4
CDR3nt: TGTGCCAGCAGCCTACTAGCGGGAGTAATAGATACGCAGTATTTT
CDR3aa: CASSLLAGVIDTQYF

d_gene: TRBD1
j_gene: TRBJ2-7
abundance: NA
v_gene: TRBV3-1/TRBV3-2
CDR3nt: TGTGCCAGCAGCTTCTGGGGACAGACCTACGAGCAGTACTTC
CDR3aa: CASSFWGQTYEQYF

d_gene: TRBD2
j_gene: TRBJ2-7
abundance: NA
v_gene: TRBV7-6
CDR3nt: TGTGCCAGCAGCCGGGGGAGGGCTCGTTACGAGCAGTACTTC
CDR3aa: CASSRGRARYEQYF

d_gene: TRBD2
j_gene: TRBJ2-7
abundance: NA
v_gene: TRBV27
CDR3nt: TGTGCCAGCAGTGGACTAGCGGGAGGGGCAAACGAGCAGTACTTC
CDR3aa: CASSGLAGGANEQYF

d_gene: NA
j_gene: TRBJ1-2
abundance: NA
v_gene: TRBV12-3/TRBV12-4
CDR3nt: TGTGCCAGCAGTTTCTCCGACTATGGCTACACCTTC
CDR3aa: CASSFSDYGYTF

d_gene: NA
j_gene: TRBJ2-1
abundance: many
v_gene: TRBV11-3
CDR3nt: TGTGCCAGCAGCGACGGGGACTCCCCCCACGAGCAGTTCTTC
CDR3aa: CASSDGDSPHEQFF

d_gene: TRBD2
j_gene: TRBJ2-5
abundance: NA
v_gene: TRBV3-1/TRBV3-2
CDR3nt: TGTGCCAGCAGCCCGAGGACTAGCGCGCCTAATAAAGAGACCCAGTACTTC
CDR3aa: CASSPRTSAPNKETQYF

d_gene: TRBD1
j_gene: TRBJ1-2
abundance: NA
v_gene: TRBV2
CDR3nt: TGTGCCAGCAGTGAAGATTCGAGGAAGACAGGGTTTTTGAATGGCTACACCTTC
CDR3aa: CASSEDSRKTGFLNGYTF

d_gene: NA
j_gene: TRBJ2-2
abundance: NA
v_gene: TRBV5-1
CDR3nt: TGCGCCAGCAGCTTGGAAGCTGGGGCTAGACCCACCGGGGAGCTGTTTTTT
CDR3aa: CASSLEAGARPTGELFF

d_gene: NA
j_gene: TRBJ1-2
abundance: NA
v_gene: TRBV7-9
CDR3nt: TGTGCCAGCAGCTTGGAGTCTAAGAACTATGGCTACACCTTC
CDR3aa: CASSLESKNYGYTF

d_gene: NA
j_gene: TRBJ2-1
abundance: NA
v_gene: TRBV27
CDR3nt: TGTGCCAGCAGTTTCCGGGACTCCAAGGATGAGCAGTTCTTC
CDR3aa: CASSFRDSKDEQFF

d_gene: TRBD1
j_gene: TRBJ2-2
abundance: NA
v_gene: TRBV7-2
CDR3nt: TGTGCCAGCAGCGGACGGACAGGAGAGAACACCGGGGAGCTGTTTTTT
CDR3aa: CASSGRTGENTGELFF

d_gene: NA
j_gene: TRBJ2-3
abundance: NA
v_gene: TRBV27
CDR3nt: TGTGCCAGCAGTTTGTTCTCGGGGACAGATACGCAGTATTTT
CDR3aa: CASSLFSGTDTQYF

d_gene: TRBD2
j_gene: TRBJ2-1
abundance: NA
v_gene: TRBV24-1
CDR3nt: TGTGCCACCAGTGATTTAGGGACTAGCGGGACGAATGAGCAGTTCTTC
CDR3aa: CATSDLGTSGTNEQFF

d_gene: TRBD1
j_gene: TRBJ1-6
abundance: NA
v_gene: TRBV6-6
CDR3nt: TGTGCCAGCAGTTTTCGGGACAGGGGTGGTAGTTCACCCCTCCACTTT
CDR3aa: CASSFRDRGGSSPLHF